The clone carrying this T cell receptor (beta chain) is a singleton in its sample. This sample stems from a study of control samples from healthy donors and cancer patients. The CDR3 runs to 14 residues. After removal of 6 bases from V and 4 bases from J, the junction contained 7 bases not matched to a gene. Germline lookup yields CDR1 SNHLY and CDR2 FYNNEI. Produced via immunoSEQ multiplex PCR; TCRdb's table is partial and in-frame only. The repertoire holds about 120,000 clones, with around nine tenths as singletons. The source is a woman aged 70 to 79 in good health. V is TRBV2 and J is TRBJ2-3, with 7 bases that match TRBD2. The sequenced material came from blood. The CDR3 is CASRGPTSADTQYF. CDR3 DNA sequence: TGTGCCAGCAGGGGCCCTACTAGCGCAGATACGCAGTATTTT. The entire variable domain, with the rest obtained from reference TRBV2 and TRBJ2-3, is as follows: EPEVTQTPSHQVTQMGQEVILRCVPISNHLYFYWYRQILGQKVEFLVSFYNNEISEKSEIFDDQFSVERPDGSNFTLKIRSTKLEDSAMYFCASRGPTSADTQYFGPGTRLTVL.